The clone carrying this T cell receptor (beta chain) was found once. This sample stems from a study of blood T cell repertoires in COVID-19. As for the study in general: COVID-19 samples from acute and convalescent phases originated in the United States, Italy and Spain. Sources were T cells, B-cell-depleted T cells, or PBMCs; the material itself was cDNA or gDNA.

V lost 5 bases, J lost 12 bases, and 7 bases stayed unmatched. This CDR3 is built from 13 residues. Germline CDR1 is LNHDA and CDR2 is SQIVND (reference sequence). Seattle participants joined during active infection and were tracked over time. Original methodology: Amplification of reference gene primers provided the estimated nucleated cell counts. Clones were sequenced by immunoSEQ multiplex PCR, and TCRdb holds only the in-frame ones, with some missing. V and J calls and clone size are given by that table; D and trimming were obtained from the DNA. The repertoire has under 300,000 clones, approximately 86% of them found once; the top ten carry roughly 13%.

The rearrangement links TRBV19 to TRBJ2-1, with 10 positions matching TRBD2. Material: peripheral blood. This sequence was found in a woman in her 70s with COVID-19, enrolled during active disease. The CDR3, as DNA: TGTGCCAGTAGTTTGATCAGCGGGGGGGCGCAGTTCTTC. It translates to CASSLISGGAQFF.